The 17 T cell receptor beta chains given below trace back to one sample, sequenced in a study of CXCR3-negative and CXCR3-positive naive CD8 T cells. Libraries of TRB cDNA were made by 5' RACE and carried UMIs. TCRdb processed the 5' RACE reads again and assigns one entry to each CDR3 protein, with no DNA. The sample's table shows approximately 45,000 distinct CDR3 sequences. Material: memory CD8+ T cells from blood. Receptor source: a human donor in good health. Some clones in this sample may be carry-over from other donors' samples.

The chain combines TRBV7-9 with TRBJ2-7; TCRdb names TRBD1, which stays unverified in the absence of DNA. CDR3 length equals 14 residues. Germline V gives CDR1 SEHNR, CDR2 FQNEAQ (reference sequence). CDR3 residues: CASSRVQGLDEQYF. The entire variable domain, with the rest obtained from reference TRBV7-9 and TRBJ2-7, is as follows: DTGVSQNPRHKITKRGQNVTFRCDPISEHNRLYWYRQTLGQGPEFLTYFQNEAQLEKSRLLSDRFSAERPKGSFSTLEIQRTEQGDSAMYLCASSRVQGLDEQYFGPGTRLTVT.

The chain carries TRBV7-9 and TRBJ2-7; TCRdb selects TRBD1, and the lack of DNA leaves this call unchecked. Per the germline V gene, CDR1 is SEHNR and CDR2 is FQNEAQ (reference sequence). This CDR3 region has 15 residues. This CDR3 is CASSPVGQGAYEQYF.

V is TRBV7-9 and J is TRBJ1-1. The CDR3 contains 15 residues. Germline V lookup: CDR1 SEHNR, CDR2 FQNEAQ (reference sequence). The chain's CDR3 is CASRPLSEGNTEAFF.

The chain has TRBV20-1 and TRBJ2-1; TCRdb designates TRBD1, a call that cannot be tested without DNA. Germline CDR1 reads DFQATT; CDR2 reads SNEGSKA (reference sequence). The CDR3 spans 13 residues. The CDR3 here is CSASSGSYNEQFF.

This chain joins TRBV29-1 and TRBJ2-7; TCRdb's D call of TRBD1 is untestable without DNA. Germline CDR1 is SQVTM and CDR2 is ANQGSEA. The CDR3 has 14 amino acids. CDR3 loop: CSVVGAGGSYEQYF.

The chain employs TRBV6-5 and TRBJ2-2; TCRdb lists TRBD1, though no DNA is available to test this call. Germline V gives CDR1 MNHEY, CDR2 SVGAGI. This CDR3 is 13 amino acids long. This CDR3 is CASRTGGTGELFF.

This chain connects TRBV4-1 to TRBJ2-3; the TCRdb call, TRBD1, lacks DNA for checking. CDR1 and CDR2 from the germline V gene are MGHRA and YSYEKL. There are 17 residues in the CDR3. This CDR3 is CASSHPQSGTSPDTQYF.

The chain combines TRBV21-1 with TRBJ2-4. TRBV21-1 is a listed pseudogene. This CDR3 has 17 residues. This CDR3 is CASSKGRRLGAKNIQYF.

The V call is TRBV28, the J call TRBJ2-3; checking the TCRdb D call of TRBD2 is not possible without DNA. The CDR3 is made up of 16 amino acids. Germline assignment: CDR1 MDHEN and CDR2 SYDVKM. The CDR3 reads CASQYLLAGWGDTQYF. The full variable domain, in which reference TRBV28 and TRBJ2-3 provide the parts outside the CDR3, is DVKVTQSSRYLVKRTGEKVFLECVQDMDHENMFWYRQDPGLGLRLIYFSYDVKMKEKGDIPEGYSVSREKKERFSLILESASTNQTSMYLCASQYLLAGWGDTQYFGPGTRLTVL.

J is TRBJ2-1 and V is TRBV5-1; the D call of TRBD2 rests on TCRdb alone, since no DNA is present to check it. Germline V gene lookup returns CDR1 SGHRS and CDR2 YFSETQ. The CDR3 has 15 amino acids. The CDR3 loop is CASSLSSLADNEQFF. Looking up the rest from reference TRBV5-1 and TRBJ2-1 gives the full variable domain: KAGVTQTPRYLIKTRGQQVTLSCSPISGHRSVSWYQQTPGQGLQFLFEYFSETQRNKGNFPGRFSGRQFSNSRSEMNVSTLELGDSALYLCASSLSSLADNEQFFGPGTRLTVL.

This chain uses TRBV7-8 with TRBJ1-5; TCRdb outputs TRBD1, but without DNA this stays unchecked. The CDR3 runs to 16 residues. The germline V gene encodes CDR1 SGHVS and CDR2 FQNEAQ. The CDR3 reads CASSWDSKYSNQPQHF.

V usage is TRBV6-4 and J usage is TRBJ2-1; TCRdb names TRBD1, which stays unverified in the absence of DNA. In germline, CDR1 is MRHNA, CDR2 SNTAGT. This CDR3 region has 16 residues. The CDR3: CASSVRGGGSYNEQFF.

The gene calls are TRBV6-2 or TRBV6-3 and TRBJ1-5. The CDR3 totals 14 residues. The germline CDR1 and CDR2 sequences are MNHEY and SVGEGT. CDR3 region: CASSYQYAYQPQHF.

The chain joins TRBV13 to TRBJ1-1. The CDR3 runs 14 residues. The germline CDR1 and CDR2 sequences are PRHDT and FYEKMQ (reference sequence). The CDR3 loop reads CASSAGPLNTEAFF.

The chain couples TRBV10-3 to TRBJ2-3. The CDR3 extends over 13 amino acids. In germline, CDR1 is ENHRY, CDR2 SYGVKD. Here the CDR3 reads CAISEVSADTQYF.

V is TRBV20-1 and J is TRBJ2-2. Germline V gene sequence: CDR1 DFQATT, CDR2 SNEGSKA (reference sequence). The CDR3 contains 11 residues. The CDR3 protein is CSARNTGELFF.

This rearrangement joins TRBV2 to TRBJ2-5; TCRdb indicates TRBD1, and absent DNA this call remains unverified. The germline gives CDR1 SNHLY, CDR2 FYNNEI. The CDR3 consists of 16 residues. The CDR3 loop is CASSPDVGRLGETQYF.